This is a list of T cell receptor beta chains from one sample in a study of regulatory T cells in long-lasting Graves disease. MiXCR, applied by TCRdb to the multiplex PCR reads, yields one record per CDR3 protein. Of a few hundred thousand distinct CDR3 sequences in the sample, around 22% were seen once. The source was peripheral blood mononuclear cells (PBMCs), collected when the disease was refractory, from a patient treated with antithyroid drugs. These receptor sequences come from a female donor with Graves disease. The conserved cysteine and the conserved F or W are not part of the CDR3 here. Expanded clones are given a class, and other clones once, few, many or no size at all.

>once|TRBV10-3|TRBJ1-1
AISERTANTEAF
>many|TRBV28|TRBJ1-2
ASSENVVGRGDYGYT
>few|TRBV29-1|TRBJ2-5
SVDPGTTKRAQY
>-|TRBV6-1|TRBJ1-1
ASSDRDRNTEAF
>-|TRBV7-2|TRBJ1-1
ASSQNRHYTEAF
>few|TRBV7-2|TRBJ2-7
ASSETATSYEQY
>few|TRBV19|TRBJ2-7
ASSIHRLAGGGYEQY
>many|TRBV11-2|TRBJ2-7
ASSLDGRDYEQY
>-|TRBV20-1|TRBJ2-1
SARDWKASGNSGGNEQF
>-|TRBV6-5|TRBJ1-2
ASSYNTGGVNGYT
>-|TRBV29-1|TRBJ1-5
SVTEEGSNQPQH
>-|TRBV29-1|TRBJ2-1
SVGIPTGWSYNEQF
>-|TRBV11-2|TRBJ1-1
ASSLEQDSDKAF
>-|TRBV12-3/TRBV12-4|TRBJ1-1
ASIGGASDTEAF
>few|TRBV7-2|TRBJ1-1
ASSLVPGLAF
>few|TRBV10-3|TRBJ2-3
ATTGGTDTQY
>-|TRBV28|TRBJ2-7
ASSLPGPVRGYEQY
>once|TRBV29-1|TRBJ2-2
SVEDGSGRSGELF
>many|TRBV28|TRBJ2-2
ASWEGNTGELF
>many|TRBV2|TRBJ1-6
ASMKTGDHLNSPLH
>few|TRBV30|TRBJ1-2
AWSVKQGIGGYT
>-|TRBV7-9|TRBJ1-6
ASSLVQGENSPLH
>-|TRBV25-1|TRBJ1-1
ASSVTPGVDSEAF
>many|TRBV27|TRBJ1-2
ASSFSGQGVYGYT
>-|TRBV25-1|TRBJ2-5
ASSSRGALQETQY
>many|TRBV12-3/TRBV12-4|TRBJ1-1
ASRGQDTEAF
>-|TRBV10-3|TRBJ2-5
AISDRGMIETQY
>many|TRBV28|TRBJ2-7
ASSPTLDRGYEQY
>few|TRBV2|TRBJ2-3
ARGASTDTQY
>-|TRBV25-1|TRBJ1-1
ASSELGRGGGTEAF
>many|TRBV5-1|TRBJ1-4
ASSLVVTGGGGEKLF
>-|TRBV20-1|TRBJ2-5
SAHYMGGWGQETQY
>-|TRBV20-1|TRBJ2-2
SARLPGTSVTGELF
>many|TRBV20-1|TRBJ2-7
SARLLAGEHVN
>many|TRBV7-2|TRBJ2-7
ASSLVTGGPVDEQY
>many|TRBV28|TRBJ2-5
ASSFLGSGGGETQY
>many|TRBV2|TRBJ2-7
ASRGSFYEQY
>many|TRBV15|TRBJ1-1
ATSRGTGRTEAF
>many|TRBV28|TRBJ1-4
ASSSSGGGNEKLF
>many|TRBV12-3/TRBV12-4|TRBJ2-6
ASSFYHGTSGANVLT
>-|TRBV6-1|TRBJ2-5
ASSERGLAGGETQY
>-|TRBV20-1|TRBJ2-1
SARGLGQVSYNEQF
>-|TRBV6-2/TRBV6-3|TRBJ1-5
ASRGMGNQPQH
>few|TRBV5-1|TRBJ1-1
ASSSEIRDRGVGTEAF
>-|TRBV29-1|TRBJ2-1
SVSNEQF
>few|TRBV5-1|TRBJ1-1
ASSEQRRDGGLNTEAF
>-|TRBV24-1|TRBJ2-2
ATSDLAGANTGELF
>-|TRBV20-1|TRBJ2-7
SARDLGSGSYYEQY
>many|TRBV24-1|TRBJ1-2
ATTPGLAQGHGYT